Listed below are T cell receptor beta chains from one sample, sequenced in a study of blood T cell repertoires in COVID-19. Produced via immunoSEQ multiplex PCR; TCRdb's table is partial and in-frame only. The profile shows approximately 170,000 clones, about 84% of them singletons. The sample consisted of PBMCs or T cells enriched from blood (not recorded which). The source is a man aged 45-60 years who had recovered from COVID-19. CDR3s include the opening cysteine and the closing phenylalanine or tryptophan. Fields, in order: clone size, J gene, D gene, V gene, CDR3 protein, CDR3 DNA. D genes are given only for firm matches. Some rows mark clone size as missing; the rest say once, few, many or name a class of expanded clone.

-,TRBJ1-4,-,TRBV11-2,CASSPGGAWEKLFF,TGTGCCAGCAGCCCCGGGGGGGCTTGGGAAAAACTGTTTTTT
-,TRBJ1-5,-,TRBV12-3/TRBV12-4,CASRNRGNQPQHF,TGTGCCAGCAGGAACAGAGGCAATCAGCCCCAGCATTTT
-,TRBJ2-5,TRBD1,TRBV30,CAWSSHLRGQETQYF,TGTGCCTGGAGTTCGCATTTGAGGGGGCAGGAGACCCAGTACTTC
-,TRBJ2-5,-,TRBV18,CASSPRETQYF,TGTGCCAGCTCACCCCGAGAGACCCAGTACTTC
-,TRBJ1-4,-,TRBV5-6,CASHGGVTEKLFF,TGTGCCAGCCACGGGGGGGTTACTGAAAAACTGTTTTTT
-,TRBJ2-3,TRBD1,TRBV19,CASSTRDRAADTQYF,TGTGCCAGTAGTACCCGGGACAGGGCTGCAGATACGCAGTATTTT
-,TRBJ1-2,TRBD1,TRBV29-1,CSIQRGQGDGYTF,TGCAGCATCCAGAGGGGGCAGGGAGACGGCTACACCTTC
-,TRBJ2-2,-,TRBV9,CASRGDSPNTGELFF,TGTGCCAGCAGAGGTGACAGCCCCAACACCGGGGAGCTGTTTTTT
-,TRBJ1-4,-,TRBV7-2,CASSLGGSPSLNEKLFF,TGTGCCAGCAGCTTAGGGGGCAGCCCCAGCCTTAATGAAAAACTGTTTTTT
once,TRBJ1-1,TRBD1,TRBV24-1,CATSDPNRGEAFF,TGTGCCACCAGTGATCCAAACAGGGGTGAAGCTTTCTTT
few,TRBJ2-7,-,TRBV30,CAWSGDSYEQYF,TGTGCCTGGAGCGGGGACTCCTACGAGCAGTACTTC
-,TRBJ1-1,TRBD1,TRBV19,CEVGTGVLNTEAFF,TGTGAGGTGGGGACAGGGGTTTTGAACACTGAAGCTTTCTTT
-,TRBJ1-4,-,TRBV28,CASKAWGPNEKLFF,TGTGCCAGCAAGGCCTGGGGCCCTAATGAAAAACTGTTTTTT
-,TRBJ2-2,TRBD1,TRBV5-1,CASSSQGAVDTGELFF,TGCGCCAGCAGCTCACAGGGGGCCGTTGACACCGGGGAGCTGTTTTTT
-,TRBJ2-7,TRBD1,TRBV9,CARRTNAAPNRDRGVCEQYF,TGTGCCAGACGAACTAACGCGGCCCCTAACCGGGACAGGGGAGTCTGCGAGCAGTACTTC
-,TRBJ1-2,-,TRBV29-1,CSVEAGRIEGYTF,TGCAGCGTTGAAGCGGGGAGAATAGAGGGCTACACCTTC
-,TRBJ1-5,TRBD1,TRBV4-2,CASSQERGRGQPQHF,TGTGCCAGCAGCCAAGAGAGGGGGCGAGGTCAGCCCCAGCATTTT
few,TRBJ2-7,-,TRBV6-2/TRBV6-3,CASSNRGGEQYF,TGTGCCAGCAGTAATAGAGGGGGCGAGCAGTACTTC
-,TRBJ1-1,-,TRBV19,CASSLYYTEAFF,TGTGCCAGTAGTCTTTATTACACTGAAGCTTTCTTT
-,TRBJ1-2,-,TRBV19,CASSKLPGAYGYTF,TGTGCCAGTAGTAAGTTGCCAGGGGCGTATGGCTACACCTTC
-,TRBJ2-2,-,TRBV7-3,CASSAGTSNTGELFF,TGTGCCAGCAGCGCCGGGACATCGAACACCGGGGAGCTGTTTTTT
-,TRBJ1-1,-,TRBV6-5,CASSPTMYTEAFF,TGTGCCAGCAGCCCGACTATGTACACTGAAGCTTTCTTT
-,TRBJ1-3,TRBD1,TRBV5-4,CASSSSPGTGSGNTIYF,TGTGCCAGCAGCTCAAGTCCCGGGACAGGGTCTGGAAACACCATATATTTT
-,TRBJ1-2,TRBD1,TRBV2,CASKGQGNYYGYTF,TGTGCCAGCAAAGGACAGGGAAACTACTATGGCTACACCTTC
-,TRBJ2-7,-,TRBV27,CASSLQAGGYEQYF,TGTGCCAGCAGTTTACAGGCAGGGGGGTACGAGCAGTACTTC
few,TRBJ2-7,-,TRBV15,CATSRDRDYEQYF,TGTGCCACCAGCAGAGACCGAGACTACGAGCAGTACTTC
-,TRBJ1-1,TRBD1,TRBV11-2,CASSWRTGSGTEAFF,TGTGCCAGCAGCTGGAGGACAGGGTCGGGCACTGAAGCTTTCTTT
-,TRBJ2-3,-,TRBV4-3,CASSQGRPVGPDTQYF,TGCGCCAGCAGCCAAGGCAGGCCGGTGGGGCCAGATACGCAGTATTTT
-,TRBJ2-1,TRBD1,TRBV3-1/TRBV3-2,CASSPQPDRGARQFF,TGTGCCAGCAGCCCGCAACCGGACAGGGGTGCGCGGCAGTTCTTC
-,TRBJ2-4,-,TRBV30,CAASGGLAKNIQYF,TGTGCCGCATCGGGGGGCCTAGCCAAAAACATTCAGTACTTC
-,TRBJ1-2,-,TRBV4-2,CASSQDRGDYGYTF,TGTGCCAGCAGCCAAGACAGGGGCGACTATGGCTACACCTTC
-,TRBJ2-1,-,TRBV4-2,CASSARLGEQFF,TGTGCCAGCAGCGCCCGACTAGGCGAGCAGTTCTTC
-,TRBJ2-4,-,TRBV27,CASSFRGLVKNIQYF,TGTGCCAGCAGTTTTAGAGGATTAGTCAAAAACATTCAGTACTTC
-,TRBJ2-7,TRBD2,TRBV6-5,CASSYSSGGAYEQYF,TGTGCCAGCAGTTACTCCAGCGGGGGGGCTTACGAGCAGTACTTC
-,TRBJ2-5,TRBD2,TRBV3-1/TRBV3-2,CASSQDGRAGETQYF,TGTGCCAGCAGCCAAGACGGGAGGGCGGGAGAGACCCAGTACTTC
-,TRBJ2-3,TRBD1,TRBV28,CASSPRQGAGTDTQYF,TGTGCCAGCAGTCCCAGACAGGGGGCCGGCACAGATACGCAGTATTTT
-,TRBJ1-5,TRBD1,TRBV5-1,CASRPNDREYQPQHF,TGCGCCAGCAGGCCGAACGACAGGGAATATCAGCCCCAGCATTTT
-,TRBJ2-5,TRBD2,TRBV19,CARSGGETQYF,TGTGCCAGGAGCGGGGGGGAGACCCAGTACTTC
-,TRBJ2-5,TRBD2,TRBV14,CASSPLIAGQETQYF,TGTGCCAGCAGCCCCTTGATAGCGGGGCAGGAGACCCAGTACTTC
-,TRBJ2-5,TRBD1,TRBV5-5,CASSFGTGIRETQYF,TGTGCCAGCAGCTTCGGGACAGGGATTAGAGAGACCCAGTACTTC
-,TRBJ1-1,-,TRBV6-5,CASSYSTGELEAFF,TGTGCCAGCAGTTACTCGACGGGGGAGCTTGAAGCTTTCTTT
-,TRBJ1-4,-,TRBV2,CASSEAPGANEKLFF,TGTGCCAGCAGTGAAGCGCCGGGGGCTAATGAAAAACTGTTTTTT
-,TRBJ1-5,TRBD1,TRBV11-3,CASSLTGDPRKPQHF,TGTGCCAGCAGCTTAACAGGGGACCCGCGAAAGCCCCAGCATTTT
-,TRBJ2-7,-,TRBV6-5,CASSYHREIYEQYF,TGTGCCAGCAGTTACCACAGGGAGATCTACGAGCAGTACTTC
-,TRBJ2-7,-,TRBV5-1,CASELKPAGRGVSYEQYF,TGCGCCAGCGAACTTAAACCCGCGGGCAGGGGTGTCTCCTACGAGCAGTACTTC
once,TRBJ1-6,TRBD1,TRBV2,CASRGQGRNSPLHF,TGTGCCAGCAGGGGACAGGGGAGGAATTCACCCCTCCACTTT
-,TRBJ2-3,TRBD1,TRBV4-3,CASSQMTGGAGTDTQYF,TGCGCCAGCAGCCAGATGACAGGGGGCGCGGGCACAGATACGCAGTATTTT
-,TRBJ1-3,TRBD1,TRBV14,CASSPRTGPSGNTIYF,TGTGCCAGCAGCCCCCGGACAGGCCCGTCTGGAAACACCATATATTTT
-,TRBJ1-1,TRBD1,TRBV5-1,CASSYQPGQGTNTEAFF,TGCGCCAGCAGCTACCAACCGGGACAGGGAACGAACACTGAAGCTTTCTTT
once,TRBJ1-2,-,TRBV9,CASSVGGGPLNYGYTF,TGTGCCAGCAGCGTAGGGGGGGGCCCACTAAACTATGGCTACACCTTC
-,TRBJ1-3,-,TRBV4-2,CASSQDTGGTSSGNTIYF,TGTGCCAGCAGCCAAGATACGGGGGGAACGAGCTCTGGAAACACCATATATTTT
-,TRBJ1-1,-,TRBV7-2,CASSFRVDTEAFF,TGTGCCAGCAGCTTCAGGGTGGACACTGAAGCTTTCTTT
few,TRBJ2-5,-,TRBV18,CASSPPPGRETQYF,TGTGCCAGCTCACCACCACCGGGGAGAGAGACCCAGTACTTC
-,TRBJ1-1,-,TRBV10-3,CAITPGQNTEAFF,TGTGCCATCACCCCGGGACAGAACACTGAAGCTTTCTTT
once,TRBJ1-2,TRBD1,TRBV5-1,CASSLPGQGRGYTF,TGCGCCAGCAGCTTACCGGGACAGGGGCGAGGCTACACCTTC